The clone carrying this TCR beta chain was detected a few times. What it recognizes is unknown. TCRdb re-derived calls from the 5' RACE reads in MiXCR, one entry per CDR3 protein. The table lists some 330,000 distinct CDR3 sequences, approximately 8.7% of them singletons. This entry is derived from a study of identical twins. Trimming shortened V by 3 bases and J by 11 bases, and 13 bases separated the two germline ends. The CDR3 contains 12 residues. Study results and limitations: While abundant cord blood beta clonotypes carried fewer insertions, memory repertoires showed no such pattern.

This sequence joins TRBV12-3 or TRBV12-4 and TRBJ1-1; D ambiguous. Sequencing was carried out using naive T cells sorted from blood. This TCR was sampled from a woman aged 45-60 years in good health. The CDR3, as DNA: TGTGCCAGCAGTTTTGGTAGGCAGAATGCTTTCTTT. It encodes CASSFGRQNAFF.